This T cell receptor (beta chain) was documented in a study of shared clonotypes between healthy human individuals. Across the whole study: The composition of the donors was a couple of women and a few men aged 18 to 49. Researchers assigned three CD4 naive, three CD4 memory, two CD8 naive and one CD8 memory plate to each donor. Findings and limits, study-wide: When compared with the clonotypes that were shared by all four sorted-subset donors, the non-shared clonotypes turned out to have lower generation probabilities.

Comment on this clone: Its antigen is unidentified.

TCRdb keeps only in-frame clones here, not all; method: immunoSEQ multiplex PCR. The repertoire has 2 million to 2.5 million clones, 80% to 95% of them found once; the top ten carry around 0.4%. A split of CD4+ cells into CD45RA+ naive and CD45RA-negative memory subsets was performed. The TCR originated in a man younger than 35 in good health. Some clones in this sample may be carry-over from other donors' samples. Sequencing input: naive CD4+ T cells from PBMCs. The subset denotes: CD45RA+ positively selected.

CDR3 DNA: TGTGCCAGCATTCCTGGGGATTTGGCGGGAGAAAAGTACGAGCAGTACTTC. It yields the protein CASIPGDLAGEKYEQYF. The chain uses TRBV28 and TRBJ2-7; TRBD2 matches at 7 bases. The junction had 19 bases not matched to a gene; V was cut back by 7 bases and J by 4 bases. This CDR3 spans 17 amino acids. Looked up from germline, CDR1 is MDHEN and CDR2 is SYDVKM.